This TCR beta chain emerged from a study of blood T cell repertoires in COVID-19. The wider study: The United States, Italy and Spain provided the acute and convalescent COVID-19 samples.

Clones were read by immunoSEQ multiplex PCR, and TCRdb kept only the in-frame ones, dropping some. The repertoire has about 480,000 clones, around 89% of them found once; the top ten carry roughly 4%. The CDR3 totals 16 residues. In germline, CDR1 is MNHEY, CDR2 SMNVEV (reference sequence). V lost 4 bases to trimming and J lost 4 bases; unmatched junction nucleotides: 9. This TCR was sampled from a woman aged 25 to 39 with acute or convalescent COVID-19. This sequence joins TRBV27 and TRBJ2-1, with 8 bases aligning to TRBD1. Sample: peripheral blood. The CDR3: CASSSLAGGAYNEQFF. The CDR3 DNA is TGTGCCAGCAGTTCTTTGGCAGGGGGCGCTTACAATGAGCAGTTCTTC.